This TCR beta chain was sequenced for a study of human thymus T cells. TCRdb's copy holds only in-frame clones and misses some; the assay was immunoSEQ multiplex PCR. In the table there are about 78,000 clones, around 96% of which are singletons. From germline, CDR1 is SGHKS and CDR2 YYEKEE (reference sequence). V lost 3 bases to trimming and J lost 4 bases, with 11 bases between them. CDR3 length: 14 amino acids. Resections that were taken during corrective heart surgery supplied the thymus tissue. The source is a boy under three years old with a congenital heart defect but otherwise immunologically healthy. The gene calls are TRBV5-5 and TRBJ1-5; perhaps TRBD1 as D (6 bases). The specimen was thymus tissue. The DNA for the CDR3 is TGTGCCAGCAGCTCGGACCAGGGGAATCAGCCCCAGCATTTT. Protein product: CASSSDQGNQPQHF. Filled out from reference TRBV5-5 and TRBJ1-5, the complete variable domain reads DAGVTQSPTHLIKTRGQQVTLRCSPISGHKSVSWYQQVLGQGPQFIFQYYEKEERGRGNFPDRFSARQFPNYSSELNVNALLLGDSALYLCASSSDQGNQPQHFGDGTRLSIL.